This TCR beta chain was identified in a study of blood T cell repertoires in COVID-19. Study-level information: Material from acute and convalescent COVID-19 was sourced from the United States, Italy and Spain.

CDR3 size: 14 residues. Trimming pared 4 bases from V and 5 bases from J, leaving 15 bases between. The germline CDR1 and CDR2 sequences are MDHEN and SYDVKM. Clones were sequenced by immunoSEQ multiplex PCR, and TCRdb holds only the in-frame ones, with some missing. This table holds over 350,000 clones, 70% to 90% found once. Those who participated ranged in age from about 18 to 89 years and resided in about two dozen US areas. The source material was PBMCs or T cells enriched from blood (not recorded which). The rearrangement links TRBV28 to TRBJ2-7; D call uncertain. The TCR comes from a young woman with acute COVID-19. Here the CDR3 reads CASSSVRSRDEQYF. The CDR3 nucleotides are TGTGCCAGCAGTTCGGTCCGGTCTCGGGACGAGCAGTACTTC.